Sequencing of this T cell receptor beta chain was carried out in a study of cytomegalovirus exposure and HLA in healthy donors. Concerning this clone: Antigen specificity is unknown.

The CDR3 length is 16 residues. V shed 7 bases, J shed 0 bases, and the junction held 12 bases outside the gene matches. Germline values: CDR1 SGHTS, CDR2 YDEGEE. Study-level results: In a later analysis, donors in an Asian-associated ancestry cluster reportedly had fewer N-insertions in productive TCRs than the cohort mean.

The study sampled nominally healthy donors, though unrecorded immune exposures were likely. The PCR used 60 Vbeta and 13 Jbeta primers. Here immunoSEQ multiplex PCR was the method, and the copy in TCRdb shows in-frame clones only, minus some. This sample yields approximately 200,000 clones, of which 75% to 80% are seen a single time; under 2% belongs to the top ten. This sequence was found in a young man in good health and CMV-seronegative. The sample comprised PBMCs. V gene TRBV5-8 combines with J gene TRBJ1-1; TRBD1 aligns across 7 bases. The CDR3 DNA is TGTGCCAGCGGATCGACAGGGAACCTCTTGAACACTGAAGCTTTCTTT. Its translation is CASGSTGNLLNTEAFF. Complete variable domain (other parts from reference TRBV5-8 and TRBJ1-1): EAGVTQSPTHLIKTRGQQATLRCSPISGHTSVYWYQQALGLGLQFLLWYDEGEERNRGNFPPRFSGRQFPNYSSELNVNALELEDSALYLCASGSTGNLLNTEAFFGQGTRLTVV.